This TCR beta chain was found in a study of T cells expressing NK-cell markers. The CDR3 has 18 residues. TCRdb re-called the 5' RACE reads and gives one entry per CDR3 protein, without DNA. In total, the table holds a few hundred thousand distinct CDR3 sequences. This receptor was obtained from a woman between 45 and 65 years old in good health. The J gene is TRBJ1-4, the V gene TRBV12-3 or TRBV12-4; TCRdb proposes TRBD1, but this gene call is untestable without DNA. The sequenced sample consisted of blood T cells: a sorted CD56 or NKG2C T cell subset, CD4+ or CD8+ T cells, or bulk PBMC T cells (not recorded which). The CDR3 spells CASSLIIRVGQAHEKLFF.